The TCR beta chain under discussion was sequenced for a study of graft-versus-host responses after intestinal transplantation. Whole-study context: Every transplant recipient was induced with anti-thymocyte globulin, then maintained on tacrolimus and steroids for about three years. General observations from the study: Among recipient marrow samples, GvH clones were found; some appeared first in ileum or blood. Declining HvG levels early post-transplant were linked to peak circulating GvH clone levels.

As regards this clone: Its antigen is unidentified.

Sequencing used immunoSEQ multiplex PCR; TCRdb keeps in-frame clones, though not all of them. The table includes about 73,000 clones, 90% detected once. The length of the CDR3 is 17 residues. After removal of 0 bases from V and 4 bases from J, the junction contained 11 bases not matched to a gene. CDR1 and CDR2 from the germline V gene are MGHRA and YSYEKL. The gene calls are TRBV4-1 and TRBJ1-2; 7 bases are shared with TRBD1. This material consisted of unstimulated CD8+ T cells sorted from spleen or lymph node cells, taken before transplant. The TCR originated in a human donor who was the organ donor for an intestinal transplant. CDR3 coding DNA: TGCGCCAGCAGCCAAGATCATCTCACAGGGGTTGCCTATGGCTACACCTTC. The encoded protein is CASSQDHLTGVAYGYTF.